Here is one TCR beta chain with its context. These data are taken from a study of blood T cell repertoires in COVID-19. Across the study: The origin of the acute and convalescent COVID-19 samples was the United States, Italy and Spain. Sources were T cells, B-cell-depleted T cells, or PBMCs; the material itself was cDNA or gDNA.

In the original processing: Reference gene primer amplification in the assay estimated nucleated cell counts. Only in-frame clones appear in the TCRdb table, and some are missing; sequencing was by immunoSEQ multiplex PCR. Clonal size and the V and J genes are those of that table, whereas D and trimming came from the DNA. Altogether over 120,000 clones are present, 84% being singletons, with the ten largest covering roughly a tenth. Trimming removed 1 base from V and 10 bases from J, with 19 bases in between. CDR1 and CDR2 (germline): LGHDT, YNNKEL (reference sequence). The CDR3 contains 15 residues.

The material sequenced was peripheral blood. V usage is TRBV3-1 (or the pseudogene TRBV3-2) and J usage is TRBJ1-1, with D unresolved. The TCR originated in a man in his 60s with active or convalescent COVID-19. CDR3 region: CASSQGPSPGAGAFF. CDR3 sequence (DNA): TGTGCCAGCAGCCAAGGGCCCTCGCCGGGAGCTGGAGCTTTCTTT.